This TCR beta chain was obtained from a study of T cell responses to AZD1222 COVID-19 vaccine listed by TCRdb under 2021. For the study in its entirety: AZD1222 recipients whose second dose came at about 4 weeks and those whose second dose came at about 12 weeks were combined into one group, since spike-specific TCR depth and breadth did not differ between the two schedules. TCR sequencing was performed for 230 to 250 trial participants, of whom 200 to 220 were given two doses of AZD1222 and around 26 were given two doses of MenACWY control vaccine. Enrollment into the trials was organized by age into subgroups of 18-55, 56-69 and 70-plus years, and those subgroups contained approximately 150, 30 and 60 TCR-sequenced participants, respectively.

What the authors observed across the whole study: Participants were mostly white British and included more females than males, and it was suggested by the authors that clonal diversity may have been underestimated. Conclusions about previously exposed vaccinees are limited because only six or seven AZD1222 recipients were SARS-CoV-2 seropositive at baseline. Reportedly, close to half of the unique spike-specific TCRs recognized epitopes lying outside the regions that are mutated in the B.1.351 and B.1.1.7 variants. Vaccine-associated CD4 TCRs spanned the whole spike protein, with dominant responses in regions 160-218 and 743-854. In the small 56-69-year group, the increase in depth fell short of significance, most likely because of low power. Because no day 14 peak-response samples were available, the repertoires could be characterized only after the peak T cell response. After two AZD1222 doses, both the breadth and the depth of spike-specific TCRs were significantly higher than at day 0 and than in MenACWY recipients.

Including the terminal cysteine and phenylalanine, the CDR3 comprises 15 residues. Solely the CDR3 DNA is kept, with 45 bases framed from the first base. The junction shows trimming of 4 bases on V and 5 bases on J, and the gene matches do not reach 10 bases of it. Looking up the germline V gene yields CDR1 SGHRS and CDR2 YFSETQ. The CDR3 regions of human TCRbeta chains were analyzed by immunosequencing. As for the original processing: Repertoire TCRs were matched against a reference library of SARS-CoV-2-specific TCRs generated with the MIRA antigen-specificity platform. Breadth was defined as the fraction of unique TCRs that were SARS-CoV-2-associated, and depth was defined as the fraction of total T cells that were SARS-CoV-2-associated. Each spike-specific TCR was assigned to its reactive spike region and to a CD4 or CD8 class using the MIRA data. Log10-transformed breadth and depth values were compared by one-way ANOVA with Sidak's multiple comparisons tests. The clones in this table, taken by TCRdb from immuneACCESS, are in-frame only. Not every clone is retained; where verified, under half of the shortfall comes from an unresolved V gene, and the cause of the rest is unknown. That table is the source of V, J and clone size, and D and trimming were worked out from the DNA. This sample gives more than 90,000 clones in total; about four fifths of them show up just once. Roughly 9.9% of the sample comes from the top ten.

What the time point label conveys for this sample: baseline before first vaccination. Vaccinee samples were obtained from the UK trials COV001 and COV002, which included a single-blind randomized controlled phase 2/3 trial of AZD1222 (ChAdOx1 nCoV-19) in healthy adults. Trial participant PBMC samples were collected at day 0 and day 28 after the second dose for TCRbeta chain sequencing. Worth noting for this clone: What antigen it recognizes has not been identified. Per-nucleotide qualities are absent, and no much larger clonotype sits a single base away.

This chain is built from TRBV5-1 and TRBJ1-1; TRBD1 fits 8 bases in the junction. The material sequenced was peripheral blood, taken on day 0 of AZD1222 vaccination. This sequence was found in an adult in good health. The CDR3 protein sequence reads: CASSDPGGLRTEAFF. The sequenced DNA is TGCGCCAGCAGCGACCCAGGGGGCCTGAGGACTGAAGCTTTCTTT. With the portions outside the CDR3 filled from the reference TRBV5-1 and TRBJ1-1 genes, the complete variable region becomes KAGVTQTPRYLIKTRGQQVTLSCSPISGHRSVSWYQQTPGQGLQFLFEYFSETQRNKGNFPGRFSGRQFSNSRSEMNVSTLELGDSALYLCASSDPGGLRTEAFFGQGTRLTVV.